This TCR beta chain was identified during a study of blood T cell repertoires in COVID-19 (TCRdb year 2020). Study-level background: Samples covering the acute and convalescent phases of COVID-19 were provided by collaborators in the United States, Italy and Spain. Samples came from the ongoing ImmuneRACE study (first 160 participants) plus 1,254 subjects from 6 global collaborators. Sample metadata almost always included a de-identified subject ID, COVID-19 status, age in years and sex. Subjects who had been exposed to COVID-19, were actively infected with it, or had recovered from it provided the deeply sampled blood TCRbeta repertoires that made up the dataset. Where HLA class I and class II types were available, the types were taken from metadata supplied by the sample provider, not from assay-based typing. The repertoires were released in a freely available public database meant as a resource for research on the immune response to SARS-CoV-2. The prospective study material was composed of cDNA or gDNA derived from T cells, B-cell-depleted T cells, or PBMCs.

The collaborating institutions used their own protocols to collect whole blood in K2EDTA tubes. For TCRbeta analysis, collaborators shipped samples in one of three forms: frozen whole blood, isolated PBMCs, or DNA extracted from either of those sample types. There are 16 amino acids in the CDR3, from cysteine to phenylalanine inclusive. Just the 48-base CDR3 DNA is kept, in frame starting at base 1. Reading the germline V gene (reference sequence) gives CDR1 SEHNR and CDR2 FQNEAQ. V loses 1 base of germline sequence and J loses 3 bases, and the interval between the two ends is 16 bases. General conclusions and limits of the study: How much clinical and demographic metadata was included differed by source and by participant, and the metadata was provided uncurated.

The immunoSEQ Assay, a bias-controlled multiplex PCR, was used to amplify TCRbeta CDR3 regions from genomic DNA. Per the original workflow: The number of nucleated cells in each sample was estimated from the amplification of reference gene primers within the assay. Sequence reads were collapsed and filtered to measure the absolute abundance of every unique TCRbeta CDR3 rearrangement. For each sample, productive Simpson clonality was calculated by taking the square root of Simpson's diversity index across productive rearrangements. Entries here come from immuneACCESS through TCRdb and include only in-frame sequences with V and J called. Some clones fail to appear in such tables; in the studies checked, an unresolved V gene covers under half of the shortfall, and the cause of the remainder is unknown. For V, J and clone size, that table is used; D and trimming come from the DNA. Present in this sample are 150,000 to 200,000 clones, 88% of which were seen just once. The ten largest clones capture roughly 5.6% of the sample.

With respect to this clone: Its antigen specificity is not known. Base qualities are not provided; no much larger clone lies one nucleotide away.

The sample taken for sequencing was peripheral blood. The rearranged chain carries TRBV7-9 and TRBJ2-7; the D gene is perhaps TRBD1, on 7 matching bases. This TCR was sampled from a man between 40 and 49 years old with active or convalescent COVID-19. The CDR3 protein sequence reads: CASSLGGAGGFYEQYF. The bases read TGTGCCAGCAGCTTAGGCGGGGCAGGGGGATTCTACGAGCAGTACTTC.